The present entry profiles one T cell receptor (beta chain) with its context. TCRdb's table, derived via immunoSEQ multiplex PCR, lists solely in-frame clones and lacks some. The sample has around 76,000 clones; about 73% are singletons. Trimming shortened V by 6 bases and J by 0 bases, and 15 bases separated the two germline ends. Germline V gene sequence: CDR1 LNHDA, CDR2 SQIVND (reference sequence). The CDR3 is 16 residues long. The source of the sample is a study of OX40 agonist ivuxolimab in advanced cancers. Study details: The treatment was a fully human IgG2 OX40 agonist, ivuxolimab. Age averaged approximately 60 years (range about 20 to 80), and 82.7% were male.

The clonotype was recovered from an adult with an advanced solid tumor such as melanoma, head and neck, liver or kidney cancer. The chain couples TRBV19 to TRBJ2-4, with D uncertain. Sample: CD4+ or CD8+ T cells sorted from blood, taken in a trial of the OX40 agonist ivuxolimab. CDR3 region: CASRQLVDKAKNIQYF. The DNA for the CDR3 is TGTGCCAGTAGACAACTGGTCGACAAAGCCAAAAACATTCAGTACTTC. Filled out from reference TRBV19 and TRBJ2-4, the complete variable domain reads DGGITQSPKYLFRKEGQNVTLSCEQNLNHDAMYWYRQDPGQGLRLIYYSQIVNDFQKGDIAEGYSVSREKKESFPLTVTSAQKNPTAFYLCASRQLVDKAKNIQYFGAGTRLSVL.